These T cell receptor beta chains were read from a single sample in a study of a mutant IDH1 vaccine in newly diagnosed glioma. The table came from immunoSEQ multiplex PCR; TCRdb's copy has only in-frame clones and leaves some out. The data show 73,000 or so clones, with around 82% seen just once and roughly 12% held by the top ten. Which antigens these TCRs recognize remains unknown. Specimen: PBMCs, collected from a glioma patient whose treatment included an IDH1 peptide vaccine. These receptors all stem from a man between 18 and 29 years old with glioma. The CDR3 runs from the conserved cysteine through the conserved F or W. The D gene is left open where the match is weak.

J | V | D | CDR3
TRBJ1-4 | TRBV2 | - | CASSEATETGEKLFF
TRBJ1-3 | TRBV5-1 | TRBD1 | CASSLHQGDLYF
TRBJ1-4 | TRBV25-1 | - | CASAGVNEKLFF
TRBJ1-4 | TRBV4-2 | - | CASSSQTAGGVANEKLFF
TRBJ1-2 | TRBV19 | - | CASSFRTTIGGYTF
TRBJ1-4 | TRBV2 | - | CASSLFPASNEKLFF
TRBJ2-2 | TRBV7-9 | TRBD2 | CASSGSAWREGAGELFF
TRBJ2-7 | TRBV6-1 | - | CASSDYDSKGEQYF
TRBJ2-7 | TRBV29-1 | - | CSVEEAGAYEQYF
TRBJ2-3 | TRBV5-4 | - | CASRETPRKTQYF
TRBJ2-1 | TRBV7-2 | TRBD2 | CASSSTSGPYNEQFF
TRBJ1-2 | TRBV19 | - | CASSIIRGSYGYTF
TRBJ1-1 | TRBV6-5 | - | CASSYSFGLNTEAFF
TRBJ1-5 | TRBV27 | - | CASSLLGGNQPQHF
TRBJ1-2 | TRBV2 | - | CASSSGFTGLANYGYTF
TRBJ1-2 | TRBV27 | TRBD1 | CASSFRGSYGYTF
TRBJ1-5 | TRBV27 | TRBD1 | CASGTGIQPQHF
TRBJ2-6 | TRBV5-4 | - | CASSLLLGGSGANVLTF
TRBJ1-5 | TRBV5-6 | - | CASSVQRLSNQPQHF
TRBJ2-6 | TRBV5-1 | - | CASSLRRAGANVLTF
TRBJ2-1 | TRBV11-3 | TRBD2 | CASSLEGERGGVDEQFF
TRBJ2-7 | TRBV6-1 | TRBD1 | CASSVDRGFLYEQYF